This TCR beta chain is drawn from a study of blood T cell repertoires in COVID-19 (dated by TCRdb to the early 2020s). As for the study more broadly: Collaborator samples came from the United States, Italy and Spain and covered acute and convalescent phases of COVID-19. Deeply sampled blood TCRbeta repertoires from subjects exposed to, actively infected with, or recovered from COVID-19 were included in the dataset. Samples came from the ongoing ImmuneRACE study (first 160 participants) plus 1,254 subjects from 6 global collaborators. The material from the prospective study consisted of cDNA or gDNA derived from T cells, B-cell-depleted T cells, or PBMCs. A de-identified subject ID, COVID-19 status, age in years and sex were almost always included in the sample metadata. HLA class I and class II types, where available, came from metadata supplied by the sample provider rather than from assay-based typing. The repertoires were made available in a free public database intended to serve as a resource for research on the immune response to SARS-CoV-2.

Broader findings and caveats from the paper: The amount of clinical and demographic metadata varied by source and participant and was provided uncurated.

TCRbeta CDR3 regions were amplified from genomic DNA using the immunoSEQ Assay, a bias-controlled multiplex PCR. In the authors' own workflow: The number of nucleated cells in each sample was estimated from the amplification of reference gene primers within the assay. To quantify the absolute abundance of each unique TCRbeta CDR3 rearrangement, sequence reads were collapsed and filtered. For each sample, productive Simpson clonality was calculated as the square root of Simpson's diversity index over productive rearrangements. In its TCRdb copy, this immuneACCESS table keeps in-frame sequences only and misses some clones. Where compared with another copy, unresolved V genes explain less than half of these, and the others have no known cause. V and J calls and clone size are given by that table; D and trimming were obtained from the DNA. The sample records around 250,000 clones, 80% to 85% of which are singletons. Together, the top ten hold 5% of the sample.

CDR1 SGHRS and CDR2 YFSETQ are derived from the germline V gene. Trimming at the junction amounts to 4 bases on V and 9 bases on J, and the germline ends lie 17 bases apart. The CDR3, from cysteine to phenylalanine, totals 14 residues. Just the 42-base CDR3 DNA is kept, in frame starting at base 1. Enrolling through a virtual design, the prospective study's participants ranged in age from roughly 18 to 89 years and lived across roughly 24 United States geographic areas. In the prospective study, participants were assigned to cohorts based on the clinical history participants reported in a screening survey and a study questionnaire. Exposed participants had been in contact, within 2 weeks of entering the study, with a person who had a PCR-confirmed or clinician-diagnosed case of COVID-19. Each participant in the prospective study had whole blood, serum and a nasopharyngeal or oropharyngeal swab collected by mobile phlebotomists. Participants in the prospective study had the option to provide additional blood draws and questionnaires over a roughly two-month period. Before DNA extraction, prospective study blood samples were shipped either frozen or at room temperature.

For this clone: Its antigen has not been determined. One base away there is no much larger clone; base qualities are not given.

This chain is built from TRBV5-1 and TRBJ1-3; the best D guess is TRBD1, with 6 bases matching. This clonotype was obtained from a man aged 40-55 years who had been exposed to COVID-19. Sequenced material: PBMCs or T cells enriched from blood (not recorded which). The CDR3 here reads CASSIDRTRGTIYF. The DNA sequence is TGCGCCAGCAGCATAGACAGGACTAGGGGCACCATATATTTT.